This TCR beta chain emerged from a study of shared clonotypes between healthy human individuals. General study findings and limits: Roughly 5.3% of naive CD4 clonotypes were common to a few donors. Clonotype sharing levels among donors were expected to vary with sequencing depth. Rarefaction revealed incomplete sorted-subset sequencing despite large depth.

The table came from immunoSEQ multiplex PCR; TCRdb's copy has only in-frame clones and leaves some out. The sample shows approximately 810,000 clones, 80% to 95% of them seen only once. Terminally differentiated effector memory CD45RA+ cells were excluded from the naive CD8 cells, which were CD45RO-negative and positively selected for CCR7. Deletions cut 3 bases from V and 2 bases from J, with 14 bases between. The CDR3 has 15 residues. Germline V gene sequence: CDR1 MNHEY, CDR2 SMNVEV (reference sequence). With respect to this clone: Its antigen is as yet unknown.

This sequence was found in a man aged 30 to 45 in good health. The sequenced sample was naive CD8+ T cells sorted from blood. The V call is TRBV27, the J call TRBJ2-7, with D unclear. In DNA, the CDR3 is TGTGCCAGCAGTTTCGGTCAGGCCTCAACCTACGAGCAGTACTTC. Its protein product is CASSFGQASTYEQYF.